This is a list of T cell receptor beta chains from one sample in a study of T cell responses to AZD1222 COVID-19 vaccine. Clones were read by immunoSEQ multiplex PCR, and TCRdb kept only the in-frame ones, dropping some. The repertoire includes 150,000 to 200,000 clones, roughly 90% of them detected once, and around 3.7% sits in the top ten. This specimen was peripheral blood, taken 28 days after the second AZD1222 dose. These receptors originate from an adult who received the AZD1222 COVID-19 vaccine. The CDR3 runs from the conserved cysteine through the conserved F or W. Fields, in order: clone size, D gene, V gene, J gene, CDR3 protein, CDR3 DNA. The D gene is left open where the match is weak. Clone size is shown for a subset of rows, as once, few, many or a class of expanded clone.

size: NA
D: NA
V: TRBV9
J: TRBJ1-3
CDR3: CASSPAAAGNTIYF
DNA: TGTGCCAGCAGCCCGGCTGCGGCTGGAAACACCATATATTTT

size: NA
D: NA
V: TRBV19
J: TRBJ1-2
CDR3: CASSIRASDYGYTF
DNA: TGTGCCAGTAGTATTCGGGCCAGTGACTATGGCTACACCTTC

size: once
D: TRBD2
V: TRBV29-1
J: TRBJ2-5
CDR3: CSVPIGGRARQTQYF
DNA: TGCAGCGTTCCCATTGGCGGGAGGGCCAGACAGACCCAGTACTTC

size: once
D: NA
V: TRBV7-8
J: TRBJ2-1
CDR3: CASSPGASRLF
DNA: TGTGCCAGCAGCCCAGGGGCTAGTAGGCTCTTC

size: NA
D: TRBD2
V: TRBV5-1
J: TRBJ2-7
CDR3: CASSLAGGPPYEQYF
DNA: TGCGCCAGCAGCTTGGCGGGGGGGCCCCCCTACGAGCAGTACTTC

size: NA
D: NA
V: TRBV6-5
J: TRBJ2-7
CDR3: CASTQVGVGYF
DNA: TGTGCCAGCACCCAGGTGGGGGTTGGGTACTTC

size: NA
D: NA
V: TRBV2
J: TRBJ1-5
CDR3: CASKSEEQPQHF
DNA: TGTGCCAGCAAGAGTGAGGAGCAGCCCCAGCATTTT

size: NA
D: NA
V: TRBV4-3
J: TRBJ2-2
CDR3: CASSPGSNTGELFF
DNA: TGCGCCAGCAGCCCAGGGTCGAACACCGGGGAGCTGTTTTTT

size: few
D: TRBD2
V: TRBV5-1
J: TRBJ2-3
CDR3: CASSPVAKNSGPRTDTQYF
DNA: TGCGCCAGCAGCCCCGTGGCCAAGAATAGCGGGCCACGCACAGATACGCAGTATTTT

size: NA
D: NA
V: TRBV28
J: TRBJ2-1
CDR3: CASIKGYNEQFF
DNA: TGTGCCAGCATAAAGGGCTACAATGAGCAGTTCTTC

size: NA
D: NA
V: TRBV12-3/TRBV12-4
J: TRBJ2-7
CDR3: CASSTRVPPVYF
DNA: TGTGCCAGCAGTACCCGGGTCCCTCCCGTGTACTTC

size: NA
D: NA
V: TRBV10-3
J: TRBJ1-4
CDR3: CAISEGSGSEKLFF
DNA: TGTGCCATCAGTGAGGGTAGTGGTTCTGAAAAACTGTTTTTT

size: NA
D: NA
V: TRBV7-9
J: TRBJ1-2
CDR3: CASSLALGASYGYTF
DNA: TGTGCCAGCAGCTTAGCGCTAGGGGCGAGCTATGGCTACACCTTC

size: NA
D: NA
V: TRBV15
J: TRBJ1-2
CDR3: CATSRATGNFYGYTF
DNA: TGTGCCACCAGCAGGGCGACAGGAAACTTCTATGGCTACACCTTC

size: NA
D: TRBD1
V: TRBV2
J: TRBJ1-1
CDR3: CASRPRGQGYTEAFF
DNA: TGTGCCAGCAGACCGAGGGGACAGGGCTACACTGAAGCTTTCTTT

size: NA
D: NA
V: TRBV7-2
J: TRBJ1-3
CDR3: CASSLQTGNTIYF
DNA: TGTGCCAGCAGCTTGCAGACTGGAAACACCATATATTTT

size: NA
D: TRBD1
V: TRBV30
J: TRBJ2-2
CDR3: CAYRTGITGELFF
DNA: TGTGCCTACAGGACAGGGATCACCGGGGAGCTGTTTTTT

size: NA
D: TRBD2
V: TRBV10-2
J: TRBJ2-4
CDR3: CARRAKLAGVWTKNIQYF
DNA: TGCGCCAGACGGGCTAAATTAGCGGGAGTTTGGACCAAAAACATTCAGTACTTC

size: few
D: NA
V: TRBV11-3
J: TRBJ1-2
CDR3: CASSQSRGSHGYTF
DNA: TGTGCCAGCAGCCAATCCCGGGGGTCGCATGGCTACACCTTC

size: NA
D: NA
V: TRBV9
J: TRBJ1-2
CDR3: CASSVGTTGYGYTF
DNA: TGTGCCAGCAGCGTTGGGACTACTGGCTATGGCTACACCTTC

size: NA
D: TRBD1
V: TRBV4-1
J: TRBJ1-4
CDR3: CASSQDRAANEKLFF
DNA: TGCGCCAGCAGCCAGGACAGGGCGGCTAATGAAAAACTGTTTTTT

size: NA
D: TRBD1
V: TRBV10-2
J: TRBJ1-1
CDR3: CASAGTVNTEAFF
DNA: TGCGCCAGCGCTGGGACAGTGAACACTGAAGCTTTCTTT